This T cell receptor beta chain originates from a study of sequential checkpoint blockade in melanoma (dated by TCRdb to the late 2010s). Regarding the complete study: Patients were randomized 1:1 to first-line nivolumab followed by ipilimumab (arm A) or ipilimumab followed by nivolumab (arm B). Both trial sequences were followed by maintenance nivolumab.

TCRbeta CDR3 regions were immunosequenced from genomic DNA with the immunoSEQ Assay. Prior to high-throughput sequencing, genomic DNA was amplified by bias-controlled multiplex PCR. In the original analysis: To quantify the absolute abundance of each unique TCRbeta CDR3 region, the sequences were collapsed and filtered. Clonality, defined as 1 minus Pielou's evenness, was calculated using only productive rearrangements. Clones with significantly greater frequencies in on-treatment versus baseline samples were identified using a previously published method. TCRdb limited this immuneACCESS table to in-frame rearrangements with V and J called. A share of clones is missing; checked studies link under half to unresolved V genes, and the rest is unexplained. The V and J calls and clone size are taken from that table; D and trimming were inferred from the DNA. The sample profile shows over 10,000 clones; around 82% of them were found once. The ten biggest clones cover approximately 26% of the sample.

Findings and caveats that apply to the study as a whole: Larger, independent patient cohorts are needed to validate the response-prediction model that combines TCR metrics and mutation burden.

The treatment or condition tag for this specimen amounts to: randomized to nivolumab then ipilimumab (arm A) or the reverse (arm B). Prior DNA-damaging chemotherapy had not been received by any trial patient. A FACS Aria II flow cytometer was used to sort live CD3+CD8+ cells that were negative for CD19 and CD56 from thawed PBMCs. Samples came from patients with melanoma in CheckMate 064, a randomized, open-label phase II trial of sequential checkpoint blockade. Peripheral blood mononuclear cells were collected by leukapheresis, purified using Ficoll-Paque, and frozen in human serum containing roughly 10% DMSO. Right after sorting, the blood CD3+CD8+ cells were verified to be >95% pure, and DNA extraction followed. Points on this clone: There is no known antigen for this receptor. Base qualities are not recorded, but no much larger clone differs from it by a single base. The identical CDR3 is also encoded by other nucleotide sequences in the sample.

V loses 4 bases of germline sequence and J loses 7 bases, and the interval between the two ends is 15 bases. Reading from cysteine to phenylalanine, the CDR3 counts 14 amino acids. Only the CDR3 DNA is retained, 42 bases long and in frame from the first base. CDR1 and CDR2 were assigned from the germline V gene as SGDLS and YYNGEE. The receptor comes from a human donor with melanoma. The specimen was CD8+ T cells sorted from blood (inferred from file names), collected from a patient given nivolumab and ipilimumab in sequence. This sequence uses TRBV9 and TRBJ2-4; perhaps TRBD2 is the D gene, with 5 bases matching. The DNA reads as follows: TGTGCCAGCAGCACCAGCGGAAGTCGGAACATTCAGTACTTC. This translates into CASSTSGSRNIQYF.